A selection of T cell receptor beta chains follows, all from one sample in a study of blood T cell repertoires in COVID-19. The data were produced by immunoSEQ multiplex PCR, yet TCRdb's version contains in-frame clones alone and is incomplete. The repertoire holds fewer than 70,000 clones, with approximately 89% as singletons. The sample was peripheral blood. Receptor source: a man in his 60s with active or convalescent COVID-19. Each CDR3 is given with its conserved first and last residue. D genes are given only for firm matches. Expanded clones are given a class, and other clones once, few, many or no size at all.

once,NA,TRBV7-9,TRBJ1-2,TGTGCCAGCAGCTTAGGAAGCTCGCTCAACTATGGCTACACCTTC,CASSLGSSLNYGYTF
NA,TRBD2,TRBV3-1/TRBV3-2,TRBJ2-5,TGTGCCAGCAGCCAAGGCCTAGCGGGGGAAGAGACCCAGTACTTC,CASSQGLAGEETQYF
NA,NA,TRBV10-3,TRBJ1-1,TGTGCCATCAGTGAAGGCGGTTCCATGAACACTGAAGCTTTCTTT,CAISEGGSMNTEAFF
NA,NA,TRBV7-2,TRBJ1-5,TGTGCCAGCAGCTTAGGAGATGGAGTCGGCAATCAGCCCCAGCATTTT,CASSLGDGVGNQPQHF
few,NA,TRBV20-1,TRBJ1-2,TGCAGTGCTAGTTATGGGCTTGGCTACACCTTC,CSASYGLGYTF
NA,TRBD1,TRBV11-2,TRBJ1-1,TGTGCCAGCAGTAAACAGGGGACCAACACTGAAGCTTTCTTT,CASSKQGTNTEAFF
NA,NA,TRBV5-1,TRBJ1-3,TGCGCCAGCAGCTTAGCGGCTAGTGGAAACACCATATATTTT,CASSLAASGNTIYF
few,TRBD2,TRBV6-2/TRBV6-3,TRBJ2-7,TGTGCCAGCAGTTACCCCCAAAGTAGCGGGAGGGGGTACGAGCAGTACTTC,CASSYPQSSGRGYEQYF
NA,NA,TRBV28,TRBJ2-7,TGTGCCAGCAGACCGCAGGGGTTCGAGCAGTACTTC,CASRPQGFEQYF
NA,NA,TRBV19,TRBJ2-3,TGTGCCAGTAGCTCTGGAGGGGCAGATACGCAGTATTTT,CASSSGGADTQYF
once,TRBD1,TRBV7-3,TRBJ2-5,TGTGCCAGCAGTGAAAGGACAGGAAATTTTGAGACCCAGTACTTC,CASSERTGNFETQYF
NA,NA,TRBV29-1,TRBJ1-5,TGCAGCGCCTTTGACGAGGGAGTGAATCAGCCCCAGCATTTT,CSAFDEGVNQPQHF
NA,NA,TRBV24-1,TRBJ2-3,TGTGCCACCAGTTCCCAGCGAGGGCGCACAGATACGCAGTATTTT,CATSSQRGRTDTQYF
NA,NA,TRBV9,TRBJ1-4,TGTGCCAGCGCGATCCCGGGGTACCCTCCGGGTAATGAAAAACTGTTTTTT,CASAIPGYPPGNEKLFF
NA,NA,TRBV7-9,TRBJ2-3,TGTGCCAGCAGCCCTCGCTCAAGCTACGGCACAGATACGCAGTATTTT,CASSPRSSYGTDTQYF
NA,NA,TRBV7-9,TRBJ2-2,TGTGCCTATCGGACCGGGGAGCTGTTTTTT,CAYRTGELFF
NA,TRBD1,TRBV18,TRBJ2-7,TGTGCCAGCTCACCGGACAGGGGCGTCTACGAGCAGTACTTC,CASSPDRGVYEQYF
NA,TRBD1,TRBV18,TRBJ2-7,TGTGCCAGCTCACCAAACGCCGGGACAGGGTCCTACGAGCAGTACTTC,CASSPNAGTGSYEQYF
NA,NA,TRBV10-2,TRBJ2-1,TGCGCCAGCAGTACGAGTACGTATGAGCAGTTCTTC,CASSTSTYEQFF
NA,NA,TRBV5-4,TRBJ2-4,TGTGCCAGCAGCTCAGGGATGGTGGCCAAAAACATTCAGTACTTC,CASSSGMVAKNIQYF
NA,NA,TRBV14,TRBJ2-5,TGTGCCAGCAGCCAAGGGTATCACCGGGCAGGGGAGACCCAGTACTTC,CASSQGYHRAGETQYF
NA,TRBD2,TRBV7-9,TRBJ2-5,TGTGCCAGCACCGAAACTAGCGGGAGGGTAGAGACCCAGTACTTC,CASTETSGRVETQYF
NA,NA,TRBV5-5,TRBJ2-5,TGTGCCAGCAGCCCCCGCCCAGGAGAGACCCAGTACTTC,CASSPRPGETQYF
few,TRBD1,TRBV10-3,TRBJ1-3,TGTGCCATCAGTGCAGCGACAGGGAAAAGCTCTGGAAACACCATATATTTT,CAISAATGKSSGNTIYF
NA,NA,TRBV29-1,TRBJ1-1,TGCAGCGTTGCCCAACGGGGACTCAACACTGAAGCTTTCTTT,CSVAQRGLNTEAFF
NA,TRBD1,TRBV5-1,TRBJ2-4,TGCGCCAGCAGCCAAGGGGGCGAGGGTTTCGGAAACATTCAGTACTTC,CASSQGGEGFGNIQYF
NA,TRBD1,TRBV7-9,TRBJ2-5,TGTGCCAGCAGCTTAAAATTACAGGGGGGCGAGACCCAGTACTTC,CASSLKLQGGETQYF
NA,NA,TRBV19,TRBJ1-5,TGTGCCAGTACGGGGAAAAGGAATAGCAATCAGCCCCAGCATTTT,CASTGKRNSNQPQHF
medium-sized,TRBD1,TRBV30,TRBJ1-2,TGTGCCTGGTACCGGGACAGGGCTGCTAACTATGGCTACACCTTC,CAWYRDRAANYGYTF